Presented here are 5 T cell receptor beta chains from one specimen sequenced in a study of T-cell memory formation after mild COVID-19. Each CDR3 protein is one row after TCRdb ran MiXCR on the 5' RACE reads. The sample has roughly 300,000 distinct CDR3 sequences, roughly 13% seen once. The sequencing sample was made of PBMCs or a T cell subset sorted from them (not recorded which). The source of these receptors is a man aged 18 to 29 who had mild COVID-19 (a few samples of this study predate the infection). Cell type and time point are not known.

The J gene is TRBJ2-6, the V gene TRBV5-1; no firm D call. Looked up from germline, CDR1 is SGHRS and CDR2 is YFSETQ. The CDR3 is made up of 15 amino acids. V was shortened by 0 bases and J by 3 bases, with 7 bases between the two germline ends. CDR3 sequence: CASSLGWVGANVLTF. CDR3 sequence (DNA): TGCGCCAGCAGCTTGGGCTGGGTTGGGGCCAACGTCCTGACTTTC.

This clonotype has only a few counts. The rearrangement links TRBV20-1 to TRBJ1-4; D uncertain. The germline V gene has CDR1 DFQATT and CDR2 SNEGSKA (reference sequence). The CDR3 covers 12 residues. V was shortened by 6 bases and J by 4 bases, with 9 bases between the two germline ends. DNA for the CDR3: TGCAGTGCGCCGGACCTTAATGAAAAACTGTTTTTT. It translates to CSAPDLNEKLFF.

The genes are TRBV29-1 and TRBJ2-7; TRBD1 matches 9 bases. Germline V gene sequence: CDR1 SQVTM, CDR2 ANQGSEA. The CDR3 sequence is 12 residues long. Trimming at V came to 4 bases and at J to 7 bases, leaving 5 bases not matched to a gene. This CDR3 reads CSVGGQGGEQYF. CDR3 DNA: TGCAGCGTTGGGGGACAGGGAGGAGAGCAGTACTTC.

The V gene is TRBV12-3 or TRBV12-4, the J gene TRBJ1-1; a weak D match, TRBD1 (6 bases). Trimming pared 5 bases from V and 4 bases from J, leaving 20 bases between. CDR3 length: 16 residues. CDR3 bases: TGTGCCAGCAGTCTGGCGGGGGCCAGGGTGGGCACTGAAGCTTTCTTT. Its protein is CASSLAGARVGTEAFF.

This clonotype was found many times. This chain connects TRBV29-1 to TRBJ2-3; a possible D gene is TRBD2 (6 bases). V lost 6 bases and J 3 bases, leaving 19 bases between the germline ends. Germline V CDR1 and CDR2: SQVTM, ANQGSEA. The CDR3 is 15 amino acids. CDR3 bases: TGCAGCGTGGGACCCGAATCGGGGAGGACAGATACGCAGTATTTT. The encoded protein is CSVGPESGRTDTQYF.